This paragraph reports one TCR beta chain. What it binds is unknown. This sample was taken from a study of beta chain features in type 1 diabetes. What was sequenced were expressed TCRB transcripts, since all of the isolated RNA had been reverse transcribed. Sequencing used immunoSEQ multiplex PCR; TCRdb keeps in-frame clones, though not all of them. The sample shows a few hundred thousand clones, around an eighth of them seen only once. The ends were cut back, 5 bases at V and 4 bases at J, with 9 bases in the middle. CDR3 length: 12 amino acids. Germline-derived CDR1 and CDR2 are SEHNR and FQNEAQ (reference sequence). General observations from the study: The VDJ junctions of type 1 diabetes patients carried fewer insertions and more deletions. Moderate but significant shortening of TCRB CDR3s was recorded in all four CD4+ subsets from Type 1 diabetes patients.

The chain is built from TRBV7-9 and TRBJ2-7, with D possibly TRBD2 on 5 matching bases. The TCR comes from a woman aged 18-29 years with type 1 diabetes. The sequenced sample consisted of naive CD4+ T cells from blood. CDR3 sequence: CASSQTGYEQYF. In DNA form, the CDR3 reads TGTGCCAGCAGCCAGACGGGGTACGAGCAGTACTTC.